One and the same sample provided the 7 T cell receptor beta chains below, sequenced in a study of control samples from healthy donors and cancer patients. Only in-frame clones appear in the TCRdb table, and some are missing; sequencing was by immunoSEQ multiplex PCR. The sample includes 150,000 to 200,000 clones, almost 90% seen only once; the top ten take 1.3% to 1.5%. The sequenced material came from blood. The receptors derive from a woman between 45 and 60 years old in good health.

The rearrangement uses TRBV9 and TRBJ1-2, with D perhaps TRBD1 (5 bases). Germline lookup yields CDR1 SGDLS and CDR2 YYNGEE. Trimming pared 4 bases from V and 8 bases from J, leaving 15 bases between. CDR3 length: 13 amino acids. CDR3 nucleotides: TGTGCCAGCAGCCCTCAGGACATCGGAGGCTACACCTTC. Its protein product is CASSPQDIGGYTF.

This clone has just a few counts. The rearrangement links TRBV18 to TRBJ1-5; a possible D gene is TRBD1 (5 bases). CDR1 and CDR2 from the germline V gene are KGHSH and LQKENI. Trimming shortened V by 6 bases and J by 6 bases, and 15 bases separated the two germline ends. The CDR3 sequence is 14 residues long. The CDR3 DNA sequence: TGTGCCAGCTCCCCAGGACATAGCGGTCAGCCCCAGCATTTT. Its translation is CASSPGHSGQPQHF.

The chain links TRBV5-6 to TRBJ2-3; D remains ambiguous. V was clipped by 1 base and J by 5 bases, with 5 bases between them. The CDR3 spans 12 residues. CDR1 SGHDT and CDR2 YYEEEE come from the germline V gene. The CDR3 DNA is TGTGCCAGCAGCTTGAACGAAGATACGCAGTATTTT. This sequence encodes CASSLNEDTQYF.

The V gene is TRBV2, the J gene TRBJ1-2; no clear D gene. Per germline, CDR1 SNHLY and CDR2 FYNNEI. The CDR3 length is 13 residues. V gave up 3 bases and J gave up 4 bases, with 9 bases separating them. In DNA form, the CDR3 reads TGTGCCAGCAGTGATTCCGAATCCTATGGCTACACCTTC. This codes for CASSDSESYGYTF.

The rearrangement joins TRBV6-5 to TRBJ1-6; 11 nucleotides agree with TRBD1. This CDR3 has 14 amino acids. The germline CDR1 and CDR2 sequences are MNHEY and SVGAGI. Unmatched junction bases numbered 4, after V lost 6 bases and J lost 9 bases. CDR3 bases: TGTGCCAGCAGGGGACAGGGGGGAAGTTCACCCCTCCACTTT. This translates into CASRGQGGSSPLHF.

J is TRBJ2-5 and V is TRBV6-5; D unclear. Germline loops: CDR1 MNHEY, CDR2 SVGAGI. Trimming pared 6 bases from V and 4 bases from J, leaving 12 bases between. The CDR3 loop spans 13 amino acids. In DNA, the CDR3 is TGTGCCAGCAGGGGATTGGCATTAGAGACCCAGTACTTC. It yields the protein CASRGLALETQYF.

The gene calls are TRBV7-2 and TRBJ1-3; D possibly corresponds to TRBD1 (6 bases). V was trimmed by 4 bases and J by 3 bases, leaving 13 bases between them. From germline, CDR1 is SGHTA and CDR2 FQGNSA. The CDR3 consists of 15 residues. CDR3 amino acids: CASSSWAGVGNTIYF. The CDR3 DNA sequence: TGTGCCAGCAGCTCGTGGGCAGGGGTTGGAAACACCATATATTTT. Combining the CDR3 with reference TRBV7-2 and TRBJ1-3 gives the whole variable domain GAGVSQSPSNKVTEKGKDVELRCDPISGHTALYWYRQSLGQGLEFLIYFQGNSAPDKSGLPSDRFSAERTGGSVSTLTIQRTQQEDSAVYLCASSSWAGVGNTIYFGEGSWLTVV.